This record concerns one TCR beta chain sequence. Its antigen is as yet unknown. The junction shows a germline mismatch at one end, possibly a read error. The data belong to a study of breast tumors, draining lymph nodes, adjacent tissues. General study findings and limits: That most tumor T cells come from lymph nodes remained unproven. Most tumor T cells seemingly derive from lymph node, then expand in tumor. Compared with lymph nodes, tumors were less diverse; compared with nontumor tissue, more. Luminal-like breast cancer showed significantly greater tumor-nontumor repertoire similarity than basal-like breast cancer did.

Breast cancer patients provided tissue from their axillary draining lymph nodes. This CDR3 contains 14 residues. Each CDR3 protein gets one entry after TCRdb re-called the multiplex PCR reads with MiXCR. This table has 150,000 to 200,000 distinct CDR3 sequences, 30% to 35% appearing once. The chain recombines TRBV6-7 with TRBJ2-7; D is undetermined. TRBV6-7 is an ORF, and what it does is uncertain. Sequenced material: axillary lymph node tissue. This receptor was identified in a female donor with breast cancer. Some clones in this sample may be carry-over from other donors' samples. CDR3 DNA sequence: TGTGCCGGCAGAACCGGGCAGAACTCCTACGAGCAGTACTTC. Amino acid sequence: CAGRTGQNSYEQYF.